Following are 19 T cell receptor beta chains from one sample sequenced in a study of cytomegalovirus exposure and HLA in healthy donors. Primers for the PCR totalled 60 Vbeta and 13 Jbeta. Libraries were prepared by immunoSEQ multiplex PCR; TCRdb keeps only in-frame clonotypes and omits some of them. Here the sample spans some 150,000 clones, roughly three quarters being singletons. Sequencing input: PBMCs. These receptors all come from a woman aged 50 to 65 in good health and CMV-seronegative.

The V call is TRBV2, the J call TRBJ1-2, with TRBD1 identical over 7 bases. The V gene's germline CDR1 is SNHLY and CDR2 FYNNEI. Trimming at V came to 0 bases and at J to 1 base, leaving 8 bases not matched to a gene. The CDR3 runs 17 residues. CDR3 in amino acids: CASSEALWTGVNYGYTF. Written as DNA, the CDR3 is TGTGCCAGCAGTGAAGCGCTCTGGACAGGAGTTAACTATGGCTACACCTTC.

DNA for the CDR3: TGTGCCACCAGCAGAGATCGAGGGAGGAATGAGCAGTTCTTC. The encoded protein is CATSRDRGRNEQFF. The chain has TRBV15 and TRBJ2-1; a weak D match, TRBD2 (6 bases). Trimming cost V 0 bases and J 7 bases, with 10 bases left between them. Germline CDR1 reads LNHNV; CDR2 reads YYDKDF (reference sequence). The CDR3 has 14 amino acids.

The chain is built from TRBV7-2 and TRBJ2-3; 8 nucleotides match TRBD1. Germline trimming cut 10 bases from V and 2 bases from J; bases unmatched to any gene: 5. Germline V gene lookup returns CDR1 SGHTA and CDR2 FQGNSA. There are 13 residues in the CDR3. The CDR3 coding sequence is TGTGCCACCGGCAGGGGGCCCACAGATACGCAGTATTTT. Amino acids: CATGRGPTDTQYF.

V is TRBV6-5 and J is TRBJ2-7; the D gene is possibly TRBD2 (6 bases). The V end was cut by 7 bases, the J end by 4 bases, with 20 bases between. The germline gives CDR1 MNHEY, CDR2 SVGAGI. The CDR3 has 15 amino acids. For the CDR3, the DNA is TGTGCCAGCACCTCGGACGTCGGAGGGAATTACGAGCAGTACTTC. Protein: CASTSDVGGNYEQYF.

The chain couples TRBV6-4 to TRBJ2-2, with D possibly being TRBD2 (5 bases). The CDR3 has 13 amino acids. V lost 8 bases, J lost 5 bases, and 12 bases lay in between. The germline V gene encodes CDR1 MRHNA and CDR2 SNTAGT. DNA for the CDR3: TGTGCCAGCGGCGGAGGTTTGACCGGGGAGCTGTTTTTT. As protein: CASGGGLTGELFF.

V gene TRBV28 combines with J gene TRBJ1-3, with a possible D match to TRBD1 (5 bases). Germline V lookup: CDR1 MDHEN, CDR2 SYDVKM. V lost 10 bases to trimming and J lost 0 bases, with 13 bases between them. The CDR3 has 14 residues. The CDR3 sequence: CATKGVLSGNTIYF. CDR3 in DNA: TGTGCCACAAAAGGGGTCCTCTCTGGAAACACCATATATTTT.

This clone has only a few counts. This chain links TRBV6-1 with TRBJ2-2, with 11 positions matching TRBD2. V lost 2 bases, J lost 4 bases, and 0 bases stayed unmatched. Germline CDR1 and CDR2: MNHNS and SASEGT. CDR3 length: 15 residues. The CDR3 nucleotides are TGTGCCAGCAGTGAACTAGCGGGGGGCACCGGGGAGCTGTTTTTT. Protein product: CASSELAGGTGELFF.

This chain connects TRBV28 to TRBJ1-2; 9 bases agree with TRBD1. This CDR3 contains 15 residues. Germline V gene sequence: CDR1 MDHEN, CDR2 SYDVKM. V shed 5 bases and J 2 bases; nucleotides not matched to a gene: 6. This CDR3 reads CASSQITGGNYGYTF. In DNA, the CDR3 is TGTGCCAGCAGTCAAATAACAGGGGGCAACTATGGCTACACCTTC.

The chain carries TRBV28 and TRBJ1-1, with D possibly matching TRBD1 (5 bases). V lost 4 bases and J 4 bases, leaving 16 bases between the germline ends. From germline, CDR1 is MDHEN and CDR2 SYDVKM. The CDR3 is 15 amino acids. CDR3 region: CASSSLKGLGTEAFF. In DNA form, the CDR3 reads TGTGCCAGCAGTTCGCTGAAGGGGTTGGGCACTGAAGCTTTCTTT.

The gene calls are TRBV6-5 and TRBJ1-6, with D possibly being TRBD1 (6 bases). Germline V gene data show CDR1 as MNHEY and CDR2 as SVGAGI. The CDR3 totals 13 residues. V was clipped by 6 bases and J by 7 bases, with 10 bases between them. CDR3 in DNA: TGTGCCAGCAGACGAGGACAGAATTCACCCCTCCACTTT. This codes for CASRRGQNSPLHF.

The chain recombines TRBV6-5 with TRBJ1-1; tentative D call: TRBD1 (5 bases). The CDR3 sequence is 13 residues long. Trimming took off 6 bases at V and 8 bases at J, with 16 bases between the two ends. Germline V lookup: CDR1 MNHEY, CDR2 SVGAGI. The CDR3 DNA is TGTGCCAGCAGGGGACTACTCCGGGACGAAGCTTTCTTT. It encodes CASRGLLRDEAFF.

Of note for this clone: At one boundary the junction diverges from the germline segment, which might be a read error. The chain recombines TRBV7-6 with TRBJ2-2; perhaps TRBD1 as D (5 bases). This CDR3 region has 12 residues. Germline lookup yields CDR1 SGHVS and CDR2 FNYEAQ. The CDR3 DNA sequence: TGTGCCAGCAGCGAGGACACCTGGGAGCTGTTTTTT. Encoded protein: CASSEDTWELFF. The full variable domain, in which reference TRBV7-6 and TRBJ2-2 provide the parts outside the CDR3, is GAGVSQSPRYKVTKRGQDVALRCDPISGHVSLYWYRQALGQGPEFLTYFNYEAQQDKSGLPNDRFSAERPEGSISTLTIQRTEQRDSAMYRCASSEDTWELFFGEGSRLTVL.

V gene TRBV7-8 combines with J gene TRBJ1-6; maybe TRBD1 (5 bases). The germline gives CDR1 SGHVS, CDR2 FQNEAQ. This CDR3 has 18 amino acids. Trimming took 0 bases from V and 2 from J, leaving 14 bases between them. The CDR3 nucleotides are TGTGCCAGCAGCTTAGCGCCCGGGGGGATGGCCTATAATTCACCCCTCCACTTT. Residues: CASSLAPGGMAYNSPLHF.

This clone appeared once. The chain joins TRBV7-9 to TRBJ1-2; TRBD1 matches at 9 bases. The CDR3 extends over 14 amino acids. V dropped 5 bases and J dropped 5; count of bases not matched to a gene: 6. Germline V gene data show CDR1 as SEHNR and CDR2 as FQNEAQ (reference sequence). This CDR3 reads CASSQGQGHYGYTF. CDR3 nucleotides: TGTGCCAGCAGCCAGGGACAGGGCCATTATGGCTACACCTTC.

V gene TRBV27 combines with J gene TRBJ2-3; 8 nucleotides match TRBD1. Germline V gene data show CDR1 as MNHEY and CDR2 as SMNVEV (reference sequence). This CDR3 contains 16 residues. The V gene end was trimmed by 3 bases and the J gene end by 3 bases; junction bases not matched to a gene: 8. CDR3 residues: CASSFNGQGATDTQYF. CDR3 sequence (DNA): TGTGCCAGCAGTTTCAACGGGCAGGGGGCTACAGATACGCAGTATTTT.

The V and J genes are TRBV9 and TRBJ1-6; 7 bases are shared with TRBD1. V shed 0 bases, J shed 5 bases, and the junction held 2 bases outside the gene matches. This CDR3 spans 15 amino acids. Germline CDR1 SGDLS, CDR2 YYNGEE. The CDR3 DNA reads TGTGCCAGCAGCGTAGCCGGGACAGATAATTCACCCCTCCACTTT. As protein: CASSVAGTDNSPLHF.

V usage is TRBV19 and J usage is TRBJ2-7; TRBD1 matches at 8 bases. The trim removed 3 bases at V and 4 bases at J, leaving 5 bases unmatched. Germline V gene lookup returns CDR1 LNHDA and CDR2 SQIVND (reference sequence). There are 14 residues in the CDR3. CDR3 protein: CASSITGGTYEQYF. CDR3 DNA sequence: TGTGCCAGTAGTATCACAGGGGGTACGTACGAGCAGTACTTC.

The chain uses TRBV5-1 and TRBJ2-4, with 7 bases aligning to TRBD2. Germline V gene sequence: CDR1 SGHRS, CDR2 YFSETQ. V lost 1 base, J lost 0 bases, and 7 bases stayed unmatched. The length of the CDR3 is 17 residues. CDR3 DNA: TGCGCCAGCAGCTTGATTGGGAGGGTAGAAGCCAAAAACATTCAGTACTTC. Translated, it gives CASSLIGRVEAKNIQYF.

The rearrangement joins TRBV4-1 to TRBJ1-1; possibly TRBD1 for D (6 bases). In germline, CDR1 is MGHRA, CDR2 YSYEKL. The V end was cut by 4 bases, the J end by 1 base, with 13 bases between. The CDR3 runs 15 residues. Here the CDR3 reads CASSLNRQANTEAFF. The CDR3 coding sequence is TGCGCCAGCAGCCTCAACCGACAGGCGAACACTGAAGCTTTCTTT.